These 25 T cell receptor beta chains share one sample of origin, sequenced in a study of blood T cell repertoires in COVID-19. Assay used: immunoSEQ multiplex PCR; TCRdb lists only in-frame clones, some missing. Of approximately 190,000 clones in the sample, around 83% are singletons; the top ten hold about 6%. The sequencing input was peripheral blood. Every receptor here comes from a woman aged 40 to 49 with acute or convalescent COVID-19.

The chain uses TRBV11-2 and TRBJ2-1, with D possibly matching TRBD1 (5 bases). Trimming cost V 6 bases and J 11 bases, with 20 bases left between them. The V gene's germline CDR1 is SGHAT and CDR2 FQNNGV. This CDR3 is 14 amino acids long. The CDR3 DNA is TGTGCCAGCAGATTTAGTGACAGCGAAAGGCAGCAGTTCTTC. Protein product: CASRFSDSERQQFF.

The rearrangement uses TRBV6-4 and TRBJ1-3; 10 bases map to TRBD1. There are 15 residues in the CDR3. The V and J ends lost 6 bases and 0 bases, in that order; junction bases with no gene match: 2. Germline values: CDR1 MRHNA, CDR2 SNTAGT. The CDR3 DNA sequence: TGTGCCAGCAGCCGGGACAGGGGCTCTGGAAACACCATATATTTT. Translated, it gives CASSRDRGSGNTIYF.

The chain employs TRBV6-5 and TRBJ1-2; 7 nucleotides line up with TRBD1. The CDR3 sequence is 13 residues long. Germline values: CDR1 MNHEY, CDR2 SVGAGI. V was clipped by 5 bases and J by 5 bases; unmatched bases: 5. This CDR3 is CASSRIQGYGYTF. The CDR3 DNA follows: TGTGCCAGCAGTCGTATACAGGGGTATGGCTACACCTTC.

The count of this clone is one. CDR3 sequence (DNA): TGTGCCAGCAGTCGGCTAGCGGGAACGAACACCGGGGAGCTGTTTTTT. It yields the protein CASSRLAGTNTGELFF. V is TRBV6-4 and J is TRBJ2-2; 9 nucleotides align to TRBD2. The length of the CDR3 is 16 residues. CDR1 and CDR2 from the germline V gene are MRHNA and SNTAGT. Trimming took 5 bases from V and 0 from J; bases not matched to a gene: 4.

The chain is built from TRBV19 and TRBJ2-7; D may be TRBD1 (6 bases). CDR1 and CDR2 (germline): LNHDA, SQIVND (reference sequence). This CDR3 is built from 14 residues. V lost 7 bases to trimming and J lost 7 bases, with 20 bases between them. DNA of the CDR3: TGTGCCAGTACCAGGGGTTCCTCCTACGAAGAGCAGTACTTC. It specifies CASTRGSSYEEQYF.

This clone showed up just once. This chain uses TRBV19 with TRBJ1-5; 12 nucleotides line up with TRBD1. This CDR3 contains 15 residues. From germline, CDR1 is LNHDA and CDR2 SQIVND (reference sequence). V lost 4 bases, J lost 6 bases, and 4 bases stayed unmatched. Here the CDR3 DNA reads TGTGCCAGTAGTAATCGGGGACAGGGGGCTCAGCCCCAGCATTTT. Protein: CASSNRGQGAQPQHF.

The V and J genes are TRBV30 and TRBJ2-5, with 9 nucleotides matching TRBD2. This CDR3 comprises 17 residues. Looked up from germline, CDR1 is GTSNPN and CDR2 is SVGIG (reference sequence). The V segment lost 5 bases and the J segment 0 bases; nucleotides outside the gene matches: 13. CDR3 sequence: CAWHKPGLALYQETQYF. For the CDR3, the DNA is TGTGCCTGGCACAAGCCCGGACTAGCGCTATACCAAGAGACCCAGTACTTC. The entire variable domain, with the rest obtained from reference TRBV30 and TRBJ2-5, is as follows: SQTIHQWPATLVQPVGSPLSLECTVEGTSNPNLYWYRQAAGRGLQLLFYSVGIGQISSEVPQNLSASRPQDRQFILSSKKLLLSDSGFYLCAWHKPGLALYQETQYFGPGTRLLVL.

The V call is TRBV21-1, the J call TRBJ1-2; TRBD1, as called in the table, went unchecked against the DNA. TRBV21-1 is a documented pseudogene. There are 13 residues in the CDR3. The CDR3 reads CASSRTVDRSLLF. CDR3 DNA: TGTGCCAGCAGCAGAACCGTCGACAGGTCGCTGCTCTTC.

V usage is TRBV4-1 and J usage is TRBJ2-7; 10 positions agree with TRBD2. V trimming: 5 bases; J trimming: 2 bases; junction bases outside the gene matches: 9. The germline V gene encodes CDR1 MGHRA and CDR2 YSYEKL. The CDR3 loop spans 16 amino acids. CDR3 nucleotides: TGCGCCAGCAGCTCCAACTGGGGGACTAGCGCCTACGAGCAGTACTTC. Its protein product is CASSSNWGTSAYEQYF.

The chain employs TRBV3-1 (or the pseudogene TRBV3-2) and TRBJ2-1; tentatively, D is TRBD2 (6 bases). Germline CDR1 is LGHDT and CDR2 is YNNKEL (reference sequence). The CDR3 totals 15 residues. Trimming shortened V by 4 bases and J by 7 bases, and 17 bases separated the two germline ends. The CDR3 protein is CASSRITGLRNEQFF. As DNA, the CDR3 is TGTGCCAGCAGCCGAATAACGGGACTGCGGAATGAGCAGTTCTTC.

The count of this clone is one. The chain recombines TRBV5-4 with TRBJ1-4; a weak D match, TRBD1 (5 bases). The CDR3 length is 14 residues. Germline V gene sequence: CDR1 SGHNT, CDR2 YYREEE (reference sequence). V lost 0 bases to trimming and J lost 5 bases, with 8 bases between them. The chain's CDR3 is CASSLDQGNEKLFF. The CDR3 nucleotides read TGTGCCAGCAGCTTGGACCAGGGAAATGAAAAACTGTTTTTT.

CDR3 in amino acids: CASSLRSGTGELFF. DNA for the CDR3: TGTGCCAGCAGCTTAAGGTCGGGCACCGGGGAGCTGTTTTTT. The V gene is TRBV6-4, the J gene TRBJ2-2; D remains ambiguous. The CDR3 contains 14 residues. In germline, CDR1 is MRHNA, CDR2 SNTAGT. The V end lost 6 bases, the J end lost 4 bases, and 12 bases lay between the germline ends.

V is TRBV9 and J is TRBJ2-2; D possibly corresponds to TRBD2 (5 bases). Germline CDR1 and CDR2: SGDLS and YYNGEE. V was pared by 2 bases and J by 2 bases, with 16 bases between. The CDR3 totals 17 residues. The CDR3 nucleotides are TGTGCCAGCAGCGTGGAGGATCATCTCGCCAACACCGGGGAGCTGTTTTTT. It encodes CASSVEDHLANTGELFF.

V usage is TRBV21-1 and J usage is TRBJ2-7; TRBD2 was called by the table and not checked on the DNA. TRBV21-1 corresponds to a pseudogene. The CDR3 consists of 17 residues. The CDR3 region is CASSKTSTPVAGYEQYF. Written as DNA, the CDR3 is TGTGCCAGCAGCAAAACATCCACCCCCGTGGCGGGCTACGAGCAGTACTTC.

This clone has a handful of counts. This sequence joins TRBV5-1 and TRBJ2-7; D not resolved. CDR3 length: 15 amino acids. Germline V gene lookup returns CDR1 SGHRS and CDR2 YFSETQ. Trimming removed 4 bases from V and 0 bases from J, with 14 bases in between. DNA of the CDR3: TGCGCCAGCAGCGGTTCCGGGTTAAGCTCCTACGAGCAGTACTTC. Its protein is CASSGSGLSSYEQYF.

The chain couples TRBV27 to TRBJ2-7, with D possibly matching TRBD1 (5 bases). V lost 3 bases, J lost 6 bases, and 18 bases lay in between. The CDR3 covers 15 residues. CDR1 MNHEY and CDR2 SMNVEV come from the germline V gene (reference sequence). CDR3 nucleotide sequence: TGTGCCAGCAGTTTTCTCCAGGGTACCTTCTCCGAGCAGTACTTC. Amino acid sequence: CASSFLQGTFSEQYF.

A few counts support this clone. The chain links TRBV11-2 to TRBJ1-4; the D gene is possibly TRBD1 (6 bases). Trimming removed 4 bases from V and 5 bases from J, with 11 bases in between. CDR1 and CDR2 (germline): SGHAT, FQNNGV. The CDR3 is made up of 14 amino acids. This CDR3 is CASSSGHGNEKLFF. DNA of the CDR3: TGTGCCAGCAGCTCGGGACACGGGAATGAAAAACTGTTTTTT. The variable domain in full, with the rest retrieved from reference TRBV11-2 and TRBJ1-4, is EAGVAQSPRYKIIEKRQSVAFWCNPISGHATLYWYQQILGQGPKLLIQFQNNGVVDDSQLPKDRFSAERLKGVDSTLKIQPAKLEDSAVYLCASSSGHGNEKLFFGSGTQLSVL.

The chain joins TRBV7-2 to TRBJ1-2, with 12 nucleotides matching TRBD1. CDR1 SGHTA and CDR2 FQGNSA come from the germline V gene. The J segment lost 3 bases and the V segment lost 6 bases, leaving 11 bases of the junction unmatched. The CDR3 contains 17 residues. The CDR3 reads CASSLFRDRGRDYGYTF. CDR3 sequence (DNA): TGTGCCAGCAGTCTTTTCCGGGACAGGGGGCGCGACTATGGCTACACCTTC.

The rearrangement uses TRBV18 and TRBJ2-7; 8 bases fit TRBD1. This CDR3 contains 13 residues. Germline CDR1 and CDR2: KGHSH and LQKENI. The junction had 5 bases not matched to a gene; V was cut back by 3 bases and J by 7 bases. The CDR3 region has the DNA TGTGCCAGCTCACCGGACAGGGAAAGTGAGCAGTACTTC. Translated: CASSPDRESEQYF.

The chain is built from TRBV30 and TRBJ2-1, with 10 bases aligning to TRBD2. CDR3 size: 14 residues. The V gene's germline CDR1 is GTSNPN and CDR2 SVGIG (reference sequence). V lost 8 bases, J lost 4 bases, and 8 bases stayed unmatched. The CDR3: CAIRSGGLYNEQFF. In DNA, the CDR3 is TGTGCCATCCGTAGCGGGGGGTTATACAATGAGCAGTTCTTC.

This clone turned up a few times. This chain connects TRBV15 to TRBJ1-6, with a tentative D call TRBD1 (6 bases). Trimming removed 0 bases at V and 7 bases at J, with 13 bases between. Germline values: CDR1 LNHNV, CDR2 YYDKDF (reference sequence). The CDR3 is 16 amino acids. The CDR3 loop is CATSRDVLTGNSPLHF. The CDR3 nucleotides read TGTGCCACCAGCAGAGATGTCTTGACAGGCAATTCACCCCTCCACTTT.

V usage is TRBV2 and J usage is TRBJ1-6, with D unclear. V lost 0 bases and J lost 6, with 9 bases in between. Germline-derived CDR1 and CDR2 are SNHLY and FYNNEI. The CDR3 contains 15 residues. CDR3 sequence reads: CASSEATYTNSPLHF. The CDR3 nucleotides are TGTGCCAGCAGTGAAGCAACCTATACTAATTCACCCCTCCACTTT.

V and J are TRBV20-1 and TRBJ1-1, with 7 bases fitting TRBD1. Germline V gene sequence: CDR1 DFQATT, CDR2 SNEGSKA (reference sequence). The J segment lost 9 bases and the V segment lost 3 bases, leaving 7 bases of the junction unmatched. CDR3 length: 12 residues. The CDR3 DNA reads TGCAGTGCTAGTATACAGGGGAGAAAAGCTTTCTTT. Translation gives CSASIQGRKAFF.

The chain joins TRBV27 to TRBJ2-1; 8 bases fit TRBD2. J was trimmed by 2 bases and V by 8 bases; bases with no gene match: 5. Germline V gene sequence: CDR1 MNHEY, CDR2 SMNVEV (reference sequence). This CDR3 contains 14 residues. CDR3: CASEERGPYNEQFF. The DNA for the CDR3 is TGTGCCAGCGAGGAGCGGGGGCCCTACAATGAGCAGTTCTTC.

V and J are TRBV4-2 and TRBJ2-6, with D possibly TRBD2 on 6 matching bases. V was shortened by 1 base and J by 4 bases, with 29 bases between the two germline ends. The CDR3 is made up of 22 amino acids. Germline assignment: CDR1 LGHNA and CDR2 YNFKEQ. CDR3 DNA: TGTGCCAGCAGCCAAGGCCGTTGGCGACCCCCCGGAGGGACCGGCGGGGCCAACGTCCTGACTTTC. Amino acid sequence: CASSQGRWRPPGGTGGANVLTF.